This is a list of T cell receptor beta chains from one sample in a study of shared clonotypes between healthy human individuals. Clones were read by immunoSEQ multiplex PCR, and TCRdb kept only the in-frame ones, dropping some. The sample shows about 450,000 clones, roughly 80% of them seen only once. The sample comprised PBMCs. The receptors derive from a woman aged 40 to 50 in good health. Some clones in this sample may be carry-over from other donors' samples. The CDR3 runs from the conserved cysteine through the conserved F or W. Fields, in order: J gene, D gene, V gene, clone size, CDR3 protein, CDR3 DNA. D genes are given only for firm matches. Clone sizes are given selectively: once, few, many, or a class where the clone is expanded.

TRBJ2-7	NA	TRBV4-3	NA	CASSQDQGLTYEQYF	TGCGCCAGCAGCCAAGACCAGGGTTTGACCTACGAGCAGTACTTC
TRBJ1-2	NA	TRBV5-6	NA	CASSVASNYGYTF	TGTGCCAGCAGCGTGGCGTCTAACTATGGCTACACCTTC
TRBJ2-5	TRBD2	TRBV29-1	NA	CSVDRTSGRQETQYF	TGCAGCGTCGACCGGACTAGCGGGCGCCAAGAGACCCAGTACTTC
TRBJ1-5	TRBD1	TRBV19	NA	CASSMQGDRAQWPQHF	TGTGCCAGTAGTATGCAAGGGGACAGGGCGCAATGGCCCCAGCATTTT
TRBJ2-7	NA	TRBV11-2	NA	CASSLGGGGEIYEQYF	TGTGCCAGCAGCTTAGGGGGAGGAGGGGAGATCTACGAGCAGTACTTC
TRBJ2-3	NA	TRBV9	NA	CASSVASMSDTQYF	TGTGCCAGCAGCGTGGCGAGTATGTCAGATACGCAGTATTTT
TRBJ2-5	TRBD2	TRBV25-1	NA	CASSESGTSGTQETQYF	TGTGCCAGCAGTGAGTCTGGGACTAGCGGGACCCAAGAGACCCAGTACTTC
TRBJ2-7	NA	TRBV4-3	NA	CASSQGRTSSGEQYF	TGCGCCAGCAGCCAGGGCCGGACAAGTTCGGGCGAGCAGTACTTC
TRBJ2-7	TRBD1	TRBV6-6	NA	CASTDTGQGDEQYF	TGTGCCAGCACAGACACGGGACAGGGTGACGAGCAGTACTTC
TRBJ1-2	NA	TRBV9	NA	CASSFGLSYGYTF	TGTGCCAGCAGTTTCGGGCTCTCCTATGGCTACACCTTC
TRBJ2-7	NA	TRBV5-6	NA	CASSETSYEQYF	TGTGCCAGCAGCGAAACTAGCTACGAGCAGTACTTC
TRBJ2-5	TRBD2	TRBV29-1	NA	CSILAVYQETQYF	TGCAGCATACTAGCGGTGTACCAAGAGACCCAGTACTTC
TRBJ2-1	NA	TRBV5-1	NA	CASSPTSYNEQFF	TGCGCCAGCAGCCCAACCTCGTACAATGAGCAGTTCTTC
TRBJ2-1	NA	TRBV27	NA	CASSFGGLSSYNEQFF	TGTGCCAGCAGCTTCGGAGGCTTAAGCTCCTACAATGAGCAGTTCTTC
TRBJ2-1	TRBD2	TRBV7-2	NA	CASSLVASGRWSYNEQFF	TGTGCCAGCAGCTTAGTCGCTAGCGGGAGATGGTCCTACAATGAGCAGTTCTTC
TRBJ2-3	TRBD1	TRBV28	NA	CASSSVDRGDTQYF	TGTGCCAGCAGTTCCGTGGACAGGGGCGATACGCAGTATTTT
TRBJ2-1	TRBD2	TRBV6-5	NA	CASSYKLAGEAEQFF	TGTGCCAGCAGTTACAAGCTAGCGGGAGAGGCTGAGCAGTTCTTC
TRBJ2-3	TRBD2	TRBV27	NA	CASSIGTNTDTQYF	TGTGCCAGCAGTATAGGGACTAATACAGATACGCAGTATTTT
TRBJ2-7	NA	TRBV14	NA	CASSAIGGPGEQYF	TGTGCCAGCAGCGCGATTGGGGGGCCGGGGGAGCAGTACTTC
TRBJ2-5	TRBD2	TRBV7-6	NA	CASSFSGNQETQYF	TGTGCCAGCAGCTTTAGCGGGAACCAAGAGACCCAGTACTTC
TRBJ1-1	NA	TRBV18	once	CASSPRPPESTEAFF	TGTGCCAGCTCACCAAGGCCACCAGAAAGTACTGAAGCTTTCTTT
TRBJ2-7	NA	TRBV28	once	CASSLSSSSYEQYF	TGTGCCAGCAGTTTGAGTTCCAGTTCCTACGAGCAGTACTTC
TRBJ1-3	NA	TRBV7-6	NA	CASSLSESGNTIYF	TGTGCCAGCAGCTTGTCGGAGTCTGGAAACACCATATATTTT
TRBJ1-5	NA	TRBV19	few	CASSIGQGNQPQHF	TGTGCCAGTAGTATTGGGCAGGGCAATCAGCCCCAGCATTTT
TRBJ2-2	NA	TRBV7-6	NA	CASSLEGLNTGELFF	TGTGCCAGCAGCTTAGAAGGATTGAACACCGGGGAGCTGTTTTTT
TRBJ2-1	NA	TRBV27	NA	CASSYGVNNEQFF	TGTGCCAGCAGTTATGGCGTAAACAATGAGCAGTTCTTC
TRBJ2-7	NA	TRBV21-1	NA	CASSNVADRSCYEQYF	TGTGCCAGCAGCAATGTCGCGGACAGAAGTTGCTACGAGCAGTACTTC
TRBJ1-5	NA	TRBV6-5	NA	CASSYRVKDQPQHF	TGTGCCAGCAGTTACCGCGTTAAGGATCAGCCCCAGCATTTT
TRBJ2-2	TRBD1	TRBV10-3	NA	CATQTGTGELFF	TGTGCCACCCAGACAGGGACCGGGGAGCTGTTTTTT
TRBJ2-1	NA	TRBV7-2	NA	CASSLGHTGGEQFF	TGTGCCAGCAGCTTAGGACACACCGGGGGTGAGCAGTTCTTC
TRBJ2-7	TRBD2	TRBV6-5	NA	CASSYSGGEENEQYF	TGTGCCAGCAGTTACTCGGGGGGGGAGGAAAACGAGCAGTACTTC
TRBJ1-2	NA	TRBV5-1	few	CASSLSGGKDGYTF	TGCGCCAGCAGCTTGAGTGGGGGCAAGGATGGCTACACCTTC
TRBJ1-2	TRBD1	TRBV7-8	NA	CASSSGGGYGYTF	TGTGCCAGCAGCTCAGGGGGTGGTTATGGCTACACCTTC